These 30 T cell receptor beta chains were sequenced from one sample in a study of response to subunit inactivated influenza vaccine. TCRdb itself ran the RT-PCR reads through MiXCR, one entry per CDR3 protein. The sample lists 600,000 to 700,000 distinct CDR3 sequences, about 15% seen once, with around 7.6% in the top ten. Sequencing used PBMCs from blood, obtained less than 15 days before vaccination. These receptors were collected from a man between 50 and 59 years old who received an inactivated influenza vaccine.

This clonotype was observed a handful of times. The chain joins TRBV29-1 to TRBJ2-7, with D maybe TRBD2 (6 bases). Germline V lookup: CDR1 SQVTM, CDR2 ANQGSEA. The CDR3 sequence is 14 residues long. With 7 bases removed from V and 1 base from J, the gap between germline ends came to 17 bases. CDR3 protein: CSARGSGVSYEQYF. CDR3 DNA: TGCAGCGCCAGAGGTTCGGGGGTTTCCTACGAGCAGTACTTC.

The V call is TRBV5-5, the J call TRBJ2-7; the match to TRBD1 covers 7 bases. The J segment lost 3 bases and the V segment lost 5 bases, leaving 5 bases of the junction unmatched. The germline gives CDR1 SGHKS, CDR2 YYEKEE (reference sequence). There are 13 residues in the CDR3. The DNA of the CDR3 is TGTGCCAGCAGGATGACAGGGAACTACGAGCAGTACTTC. It yields the protein CASRMTGNYEQYF.

The CDR3 DNA reads as TGTGCCAGCAGTTTTTCTGAACTCTATAATTCACCCCTCCACTTT. This encodes CASSFSELYNSPLHF. V is TRBV28 and J is TRBJ1-6; D remains ambiguous. Deletions cut 3 bases from V and 3 bases from J, with 9 bases between. The V gene's germline CDR1 is MDHEN and CDR2 SYDVKM. CDR3 size: 15 residues.

In this sample, this clonotype turned up a few times. The chain employs TRBV6-5 and TRBJ2-5; TRBD2 matches 8 bases. Per the germline V gene, CDR1 is MNHEY and CDR2 is SVGAGI. The CDR3 has 19 residues. V trimming: 2 bases; J trimming: 5 bases; junction bases outside the gene matches: 19. The CDR3 sequence is CASSYQAMFSGGRLETQYF. The CDR3 DNA reads TGTGCCAGCAGTTACCAAGCTATGTTCTCTGGCGGGAGGCTTGAGACCCAGTACTTC.

This clonotype has ten or more counts. This rearrangement joins TRBV12-3 or TRBV12-4 to TRBJ2-1; 12 nucleotides line up with TRBD2. This CDR3 region has 16 residues. Trimming took 4 bases from V and 4 from J; bases not matched to a gene: 5. This CDR3 is CASSSPSGRAYNEQFF. The DNA for the CDR3 is TGTGCCAGCAGTTCCCCTAGCGGGAGGGCATACAATGAGCAGTTCTTC.

At least ten counts were recorded for this clonotype. The chain recombines TRBV12-3 or TRBV12-4 with TRBJ2-3; TRBD2 might be the D (6 bases). Between the trimmed V and J ends, which lost 4 bases and 3 bases, there was a span of 8 bases. This CDR3 comprises 13 residues. Here the CDR3 reads CASSSRGTDTQYF. The DNA for the CDR3 is TGTGCCAGCAGTTCACGGGGGACAGATACGCAGTATTTT.

This clonotype was seen more than once but under ten times. This chain uses TRBV4-2 with TRBJ1-1; no definite D call. The CDR3 runs to 12 residues. V lost 1 base, J lost 7 bases, and 7 bases lay in between. Germline loops: CDR1 LGHNA, CDR2 YNFKEQ. The CDR3 spells CASSQVEGEAFF. CDR3 coding DNA: TGTGCCAGCAGCCAAGTTGAGGGTGAAGCTTTCTTT.

This clonotype has more than one count but fewer than ten. This sequence joins TRBV29-1 and TRBJ2-3, with a weak D call TRBD1 (6 bases). The CDR3 has 14 amino acids. Trimming cost V 4 bases and J 2 bases, with 13 bases left between them. Germline values: CDR1 SQVTM, CDR2 ANQGSEA. The CDR3 region has the DNA TGCAGCGTTGCACAGGGAAGGGTCACAGATACGCAGTATTTT. Translating it yields CSVAQGRVTDTQYF.

The chain links TRBV29-1 to TRBJ2-5; 9 nucleotides line up with TRBD1. The J segment lost 5 bases and the V segment lost 2 bases, leaving 6 bases of the junction unmatched. CDR1 is SQVTM and CDR2 is ANQGSEA in the germline V gene. This CDR3 has 14 amino acids. CDR3 protein: CSVEHRGLGETQYF. For the CDR3, the DNA is TGCAGCGTTGAACACAGGGGGCTAGGGGAGACCCAGTACTTC.

This clonotype was detected only a few times. The rearrangement uses TRBV7-9 and TRBJ1-1; D is unresolved. CDR1 is SEHNR and CDR2 is FQNEAQ in the germline V gene (reference sequence). The V gene lost 6 bases and the J gene lost 2 bases, with 10 bases spanning the gap. The CDR3 length is 13 residues. The CDR3 sequence: CASRTDLNTEAFF. CDR3 nucleotides: TGTGCCAGCAGGACGGATCTCAACACTGAAGCTTTCTTT.

The chain has TRBV11-3 and TRBJ1-1; no clear D gene. The germline gives CDR1 SGHNT, CDR2 YENEEA. Trimming stripped 5 bases from V and 4 bases from J, with 14 bases between. The CDR3 spans 14 residues. CDR3 nucleotides: TGTGCCAGCAGCCCCGGCCTCGAGGTCACTGAAGCTTTCTTT. Encoded protein: CASSPGLEVTEAFF.

The chain links TRBV7-6 to TRBJ2-1, with 9 bases matching TRBD2. The germline gives CDR1 SGHVS, CDR2 FNYEAQ. The CDR3 loop spans 15 amino acids. J gave up 6 bases and V 5 bases, and 8 bases lay outside the gene matches. The CDR3 region has the DNA TGTGCCAGCAGCGAACGCGGGGGGGCCATCAATGAGCAGTTCTTC. Its protein product is CASSERGGAINEQFF. Looking up the rest from reference TRBV7-6 and TRBJ2-1 gives the full variable domain: GAGVSQSPRYKVTKRGQDVALRCDPISGHVSLYWYRQALGQGPEFLTYFNYEAQQDKSGLPNDRFSAERPEGSISTLTIQRTEQRDSAMYRCASSERGGAINEQFFGPGTRLTVL.

This clonotype came up a few times. The V call is TRBV5-1, the J call TRBJ2-4; 11 positions match TRBD1. The CDR3 contains 16 residues. Germline CDR1 is SGHRS and CDR2 is YFSETQ. V dropped 0 bases and J dropped 8; count of bases not matched to a gene: 7. In DNA form, the CDR3 reads TGCGCCAGCAGCTTGGCCGGGGACAGGGGGAATGACATTCAGTACTTC. This encodes CASSLAGDRGNDIQYF.

A few counts support this clonotype. The chain joins TRBV9 to TRBJ2-2; 7 bases match TRBD1. Germline CDR1 is SGDLS and CDR2 is YYNGEE. This CDR3 is built from 18 residues. J was trimmed by 5 bases and V by 4 bases; bases with no gene match: 17. The CDR3 loop is CASSPPSSGRGWTGELFF. The CDR3 DNA follows: TGTGCCAGCAGCCCCCCCTCGTCGGGCAGGGGGTGGACCGGGGAGCTGTTTTTT.

V usage is TRBV11-2 and J usage is TRBJ2-5; the D is unclear. V dropped 5 bases and J dropped 2 bases, with 15 bases sitting between them. The CDR3 runs to 15 residues. CDR1 SGHAT and CDR2 FQNNGV come from the germline V gene. DNA of the CDR3: TGTGCCAGCAGCAACAACCCCTATCCTCAAGAGACCCAGTACTTC. Translated, it gives CASSNNPYPQETQYF.

The table lists this clonotype with a few counts. V and J are TRBV5-1 and TRBJ2-3, with 10 bases lining up with TRBD2. J was trimmed by 5 bases and V by 5 bases; bases with no gene match: 5. The V gene's germline CDR1 is SGHRS and CDR2 YFSETQ. The length of the CDR3 is 14 residues. The CDR3, as DNA: TGCGCCAGCAGACAGCGGGGGGGCCGAGATACGCAGTATTTT. It yields the protein CASRQRGGRDTQYF.

This clonotype was detected a few times. The CDR3 nucleotides are TGCGCCAGCAGAGCCGGACAGGGTTCCGAGCAGTTCTTC. Translating it yields CASRAGQGSEQFF. The chain couples TRBV5-1 to TRBJ2-1; 8 bases are shared with TRBD1. Per germline, CDR1 SGHRS and CDR2 YFSETQ. J lost 10 bases, V lost 5 bases, and 8 bases had no gene match. The CDR3 runs to 13 residues. The full variable domain, its missing parts supplied by reference TRBV5-1 and TRBJ2-1, is KAGVTQTPRYLIKTRGQQVTLSCSPISGHRSVSWYQQTPGQGLQFLFEYFSETQRNKGNFPGRFSGRQFSNSRSEMNVSTLELGDSALYLCASRAGQGSEQFFGPGTRLTVL.

In its sample, this clonotype was seen many times. The chain uses TRBV4-2 and TRBJ2-3; D is unresolved. The CDR3 has 13 residues. Looked up from germline, CDR1 is LGHNA and CDR2 is YNFKEQ. V lost 5 bases, J lost 2 bases, and 8 bases lay in between. CDR3 sequence reads: CASSSTNTDTQYF. CDR3 bases: TGTGCCAGCAGCTCCACTAACACAGATACGCAGTATTTT.

The chain uses TRBV29-1 and TRBJ2-1; D is unclear. Trimming removed 7 bases from V and 5 bases from J, with 9 bases in between. Germline CDR1 reads SQVTM; CDR2 reads ANQGSEA. The CDR3 sequence is 11 residues long. CDR3 bases: TGCAGCGCAAACCAGAACAATGAGCAGTTCTTC. Protein sequence: CSANQNNEQFF.

In this sample, this clonotype turned up a few times. Here the CDR3 DNA reads TGCGCCAGCAGCCAAGAAATCGGGACGGCCGAGATAAACATTCAGTACTTC. Translating gives CASSQEIGTAEINIQYF. This sequence joins TRBV4-3 and TRBJ2-4, with D perhaps matching TRBD1 or TRBD2 (5 bases each). The germline gives CDR1 LGHNA, CDR2 YSLEER. V lost 0 bases and J 6 bases, leaving 18 bases between the germline ends. CDR3 length: 17 amino acids.

This clonotype has more than one count but fewer than ten. This chain connects TRBV4-1 to TRBJ1-5; 7 bases line up with TRBD1. This CDR3 is 15 amino acids long. J was trimmed by 3 bases and V by 3 bases; bases with no gene match: 5. Germline V lookup: CDR1 MGHRA, CDR2 YSYEKL. In nucleotides, the CDR3 is TGCGCCAGCAGCCAGCCGGACAGGATCAATCAGCCCCAGCATTTT. Its protein product is CASSQPDRINQPQHF.

Written as DNA, the CDR3 is TGTGCCAGCAGTTTTTGGGGAGAGCAGTACTTC. Its translation is CASSFWGEQYF. The chain links TRBV27 to TRBJ2-7; D gene unclear. Germline V gene data show CDR1 as MNHEY and CDR2 as SMNVEV (reference sequence). Trimming stripped 3 bases from V and 7 bases from J, with 7 bases between. The CDR3 length is 11 residues.

In this sample, this clonotype turned up a few times. J is TRBJ2-3 and V is TRBV28; 12 bases agree with TRBD2. Germline CDR1 is MDHEN and CDR2 is SYDVKM. CDR3 length: 18 residues. V was pared by 4 bases and J by 0 bases, with 8 bases of the junction left unmatched. The CDR3 DNA follows: TGTGCCAGCAGTTGGATTCTAGCGGGAGGGGGAAGCACAGATACGCAGTATTTT. Amino acids: CASSWILAGGGSTDTQYF.

This clonotype was observed a few times. This chain links TRBV29-1 with TRBJ1-2, with D possibly TRBD1 on 5 matching bases. Looked up from germline, CDR1 is SQVTM and CDR2 is ANQGSEA. Trimming took 3 bases from V and 8 from J, leaving 16 bases between them. The CDR3 sequence is 13 residues long. CDR3 protein: CSVDGLGTRGYTF. CDR3 nucleotides: TGCAGCGTTGATGGGCTAGGGACGAGGGGCTACACCTTC.

The chain uses TRBV3-1 and TRBJ2-1; 11 bases are a match to TRBD2. V shed 3 bases, J shed 10 bases, and the junction held 11 bases outside the gene matches. The CDR3 covers 16 residues. Germline V lookup: CDR1 LGHDT, CDR2 YNNKEL (reference sequence). The CDR3 is CASSHKIAGGVGEQFF. In DNA, the CDR3 is TGTGCCAGCAGCCATAAGATAGCGGGGGGGGTTGGCGAGCAGTTCTTC.

The V gene is TRBV5-1, the J gene TRBJ2-5, with a tentative D call TRBD1 (6 bases). The CDR3 length is 14 residues. V was cut by 3 bases and J by 4 bases, with 13 bases left in between. Germline assignment: CDR1 SGHRS and CDR2 YFSETQ. This chain's CDR3 is CASSSGHTPETQYF. In nucleotides, the CDR3 is TGCGCCAGCAGCTCGGGACATACCCCAGAGACCCAGTACTTC.

The chain is built from TRBV20-1 and TRBJ2-2, with D perhaps matching TRBD1 (6 bases). Trimming left V 4 bases short and J 0 bases short, with 12 bases between. The V gene's germline CDR1 is DFQATT and CDR2 SNEGSKA (reference sequence). The length of the CDR3 is 15 residues. The CDR3 region is CSATQQGANTGELFF. CDR3 bases: TGCAGTGCTACCCAACAGGGTGCGAACACCGGGGAGCTGTTTTTT.

V gene TRBV18 combines with J gene TRBJ2-2, with TRBD2 as a possible D gene (5 bases). V dropped 1 base and J dropped 4 bases, with 10 bases sitting between them. Germline V CDR1 and CDR2: KGHSH, LQKENI. CDR3 length equals 15 residues. The CDR3 DNA reads TGTGCCAGCTCACCACGGGCTAGCCCCACCGGGGAGCTGTTTTTT. Residues: CASSPRASPTGELFF.

The CDR3 nucleotides are TGCAGCGTTGCCCGATCTCAAGAGATGAACACTGAAGCTTTCTTT. It codes for CSVARSQEMNTEAFF. J is TRBJ1-1 and V is TRBV29-1, with D hard to call. From germline, CDR1 is SQVTM and CDR2 ANQGSEA. The CDR3 sequence is 15 residues long. V gave up 4 bases and J gave up 0 bases, with 15 bases separating them.

The table lists this clonotype with a few counts. The chain couples TRBV6-1 to TRBJ2-3; TRBD2 matches at 8 bases. There are 16 residues in the CDR3. The germline CDR1 and CDR2 sequences are MNHNS and SASEGT. Unmatched junction bases numbered 10, after V lost 8 bases and J lost 0 bases. Here the CDR3 reads CASQSGRVSSTDTQYF. In DNA, the CDR3 is TGTGCCAGCCAGAGCGGGAGAGTGAGTAGCACAGATACGCAGTATTTT.